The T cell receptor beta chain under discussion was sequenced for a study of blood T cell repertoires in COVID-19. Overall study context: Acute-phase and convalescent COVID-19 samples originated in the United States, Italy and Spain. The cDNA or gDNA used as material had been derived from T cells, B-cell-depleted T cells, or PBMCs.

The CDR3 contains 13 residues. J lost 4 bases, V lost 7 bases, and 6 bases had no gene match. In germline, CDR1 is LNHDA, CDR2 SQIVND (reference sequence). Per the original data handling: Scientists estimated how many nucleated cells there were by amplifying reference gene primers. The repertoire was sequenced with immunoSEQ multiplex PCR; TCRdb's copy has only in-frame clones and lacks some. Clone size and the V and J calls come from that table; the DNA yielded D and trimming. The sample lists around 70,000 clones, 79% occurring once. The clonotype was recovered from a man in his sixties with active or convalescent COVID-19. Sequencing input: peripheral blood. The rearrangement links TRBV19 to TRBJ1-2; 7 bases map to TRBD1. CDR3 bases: TGTGCCAGTAACCAAGGGGGCGGCTATGGCTACACCTTC. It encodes CASNQGGGYGYTF.